This TCR beta chain was found in a study of CD8 T cells in ankylosing spondylitis. Notes on the study in general: CD8+ by phenotype, disease-linked clones were relatively rare in peripheral blood. As reported, disease-linked clones showed significant enrichment in matched ankylosing spondylitis synovial fluid. There were earlier reports of some motif variants in reactive arthritis synovial fluid and blood. A TCR beta motif of several highly homologous variants seemed to mark ankylosing spondylitis blood.

A single record per CDR3 protein comes from TCRdb applying MiXCR to the 5' RACE reads. The sample consists of 150,000 to 200,000 distinct CDR3 sequences, 9.5% to 13% of them appearing once. For this clonotype: Its specificity is not known.

Sequences were obtained from blood, either unsorted or a sorted T cell fraction (not recorded which). This clonotype was sampled from a male donor with ankylosing spondylitis or in good health (not recorded which).

The DNA of the CDR3 is TGTGCCAGCATGGACAGGGGAAAGGCTAATGAAAAACTGTTTTTT. Its protein product is CASMDRGKANEKLFF. The V and J genes are TRBV27 and TRBJ1-4; 9 bases match TRBD1. The length of the CDR3 is 15 residues. Germline CDR1 and CDR2: MNHEY and SMNVEV (reference sequence). With V trimmed by 7 bases and J by 3 bases, 6 bases remained unmatched. The full variable domain, completed using reference TRBV27 and TRBJ1-4, is EAQVTQNPRYLITVTGKKLTVTCSQNMNHEYMSWYRQDPGLGLRQIYYSMNVEVTDKGDVPEGYKVSRKEKRNFPLILESPSPNQTSLYFCASMDRGKANEKLFFGSGTQLSVL.